This is a list of T cell receptor beta chains from one sample in a study of CD8 T cells in ankylosing spondylitis. One entry per CDR3 protein results from TCRdb running MiXCR on the 5' RACE reads. The data contain some 300,000 distinct CDR3 sequences, less than 25% of them singletons. The sample consisted of blood, either unsorted or a sorted T cell fraction (not recorded which). All receptors come from a female donor with ankylosing spondylitis or in good health (not recorded which). Both conserved end residues are part of each CDR3. A D gene is named only where the DNA matches it firmly. Some rows have no size entry. The others give once, few or many, or a class for an expanded clone.

V gene: TRBV7-2
D gene: .
J gene: TRBJ2-3
clone size: many
CDR3 DNA: TGTGCCAGCAGCTTAAGAGCGAGCGGGCTCACAGATACGCAGTATTTT
CDR3 protein: CASSLRASGLTDTQYF

V gene: TRBV20-1
D gene: .
J gene: TRBJ2-1
clone size: few
CDR3 DNA: TGCAGTGGTCTGGGGAGTCTTTACAATGAGCAGTTCTTC
CDR3 protein: CSGLGSLYNEQFF

V gene: TRBV12-3/TRBV12-4
D gene: TRBD2
J gene: TRBJ2-7
clone size: few
CDR3 DNA: TGTGCCAGCAGTTTAAGTAGCGGGAGGGGCGAGCAGTACTTC
CDR3 protein: CASSLSSGRGEQYF

V gene: TRBV7-3
D gene: .
J gene: TRBJ2-2
clone size: few
CDR3 DNA: TGTGCCAGCAGCTTAGGCGGAGGGACCGGGGAGCTGTTTTTT
CDR3 protein: CASSLGGGTGELFF

V gene: TRBV7-2
D gene: TRBD1
J gene: TRBJ2-2
clone size: few
CDR3 DNA: TGTGCCAGCAGCTTGGGACAGGGGACGAACACCGGGGAGCTGTTTTTT
CDR3 protein: CASSLGQGTNTGELFF

V gene: TRBV6-6
D gene: .
J gene: TRBJ1-2
clone size: many
CDR3 DNA: TGTGCCAGCAGGGGGGGGTATACTGGCTACACCTTC
CDR3 protein: CASRGGYTGYTF

V gene: TRBV20-1
D gene: .
J gene: TRBJ2-7
clone size: few
CDR3 DNA: TGCAGTGCTTCACGGGATCCCGGGGGCGAGCAGTACTTC
CDR3 protein: CSASRDPGGEQYF

V gene: TRBV12-3/TRBV12-4
D gene: TRBD1
J gene: TRBJ1-3
clone size: .
CDR3 DNA: TGTGCCAGCAGTTTAACAGGGGAGTTTGGAAACACCATATATTTT
CDR3 protein: CASSLTGEFGNTIYF

V gene: TRBV5-1
D gene: TRBD1
J gene: TRBJ1-4
clone size: few
CDR3 DNA: TGCGCCAGCACCACCCTGGGACAGGGAAATGAAAAACTGTTTTTT
CDR3 protein: CASTTLGQGNEKLFF

V gene: TRBV2
D gene: .
J gene: TRBJ2-1
clone size: .
CDR3 DNA: TGTGCCAGCAGCAGTACAAGGCAGGGCAATGAGCAGTTCTTC
CDR3 protein: CASSSTRQGNEQFF

V gene: TRBV7-9
D gene: .
J gene: TRBJ1-1
clone size: .
CDR3 DNA: TGTGCCAGCAGCCGTATTAGTGGGACTGAAGCTTTCTTT
CDR3 protein: CASSRISGTEAFF

V gene: TRBV7-2
D gene: TRBD2
J gene: TRBJ2-3
clone size: .
CDR3 DNA: TGTGCCAGCAGCTTAATTAGCGGGAGGACAGATACGCAGTATTTT
CDR3 protein: CASSLISGRTDTQYF

V gene: TRBV7-2
D gene: TRBD1
J gene: TRBJ1-1
clone size: .
CDR3 DNA: TGTGCCAGCAGCTTGGGGCCAGGGGGGAAGGACACTGAAGCTTTCTTT
CDR3 protein: CASSLGPGGKDTEAFF

V gene: TRBV15
D gene: .
J gene: TRBJ2-2
clone size: .
CDR3 DNA: TGTGCCAACCCCCCAGGGCCGAACACCGGGGAGCTGTTTTTT
CDR3 protein: CANPPGPNTGELFF

V gene: TRBV29-1
D gene: .
J gene: TRBJ1-6
clone size: .
CDR3 DNA: TGCAGCGTGAGGACGCGGACAGCCGGAAATTCACCCCTCCACTTT
CDR3 protein: CSVRTRTAGNSPLHF

V gene: TRBV12-3/TRBV12-4
D gene: TRBD1
J gene: TRBJ2-1
clone size: .
CDR3 DNA: TGTGCCAGCAGTCCGATCGGACAGGGTGGGGATAATGAGCAGTTCTTC
CDR3 protein: CASSPIGQGGDNEQFF

V gene: TRBV11-2
D gene: .
J gene: TRBJ1-3
clone size: many
CDR3 DNA: TGTGCCAGCAGTCTAATCCGGGGATCTGGAAACACCATATATTTT
CDR3 protein: CASSLIRGSGNTIYF

V gene: TRBV12-3/TRBV12-4
D gene: .
J gene: TRBJ1-2
clone size: few
CDR3 DNA: TGTGCCAGCAGCCTACAGACAGGTCCTTCTAACTATGGCTACACCTTC
CDR3 protein: CASSLQTGPSNYGYTF

V gene: TRBV12-3/TRBV12-4
D gene: TRBD1
J gene: TRBJ2-2
clone size: .
CDR3 DNA: TGTGCCAGCAGTCCGCGACAGGGAGCGAACGGGGAGCTGTTTTTT
CDR3 protein: CASSPRQGANGELFF

V gene: TRBV27
D gene: .
J gene: TRBJ2-1
clone size: many
CDR3 DNA: TGTGCCAGCAGTTTACGTGATGAGCAGTTCTTC
CDR3 protein: CASSLRDEQFF

V gene: TRBV20-1
D gene: TRBD2
J gene: TRBJ2-3
clone size: few
CDR3 DNA: TGCAGTGCTAGGGGGCTAGCGGGAGGTGCTGGGGCCACAGATACGCAGTATTTT
CDR3 protein: CSARGLAGGAGATDTQYF

V gene: TRBV2
D gene: .
J gene: TRBJ1-5
clone size: few
CDR3 DNA: TGTGCCGGGGGTCAGGGCTTAGACCAGCCCCAGCATTTT
CDR3 protein: CAGGQGLDQPQHF

V gene: TRBV29-1
D gene: TRBD1
J gene: TRBJ1-1
clone size: few
CDR3 DNA: TGCAGCGTTGAACAGGGGGCGAAGGACACTGAAGCTTTCTTT
CDR3 protein: CSVEQGAKDTEAFF

V gene: TRBV2
D gene: .
J gene: TRBJ2-5
clone size: few
CDR3 DNA: TGTGCCAGCAGTTGGGCGGAACAAGAGACCCAGTACTTC
CDR3 protein: CASSWAEQETQYF

V gene: TRBV7-2
D gene: .
J gene: TRBJ1-2
clone size: .
CDR3 DNA: TGTGCCAGCAGCTTAGGGGCCCCCCGGGTCGGCGGCTACACCTTC
CDR3 protein: CASSLGAPRVGGYTF

V gene: TRBV7-2
D gene: TRBD2
J gene: TRBJ2-3
clone size: .
CDR3 DNA: TGTGCCAGCAGCCCAGGGACTAGCCGAACAGATACGCAGTATTTT
CDR3 protein: CASSPGTSRTDTQYF

V gene: TRBV28
D gene: .
J gene: TRBJ1-1
clone size: few
CDR3 DNA: TGTGCCAGCAGTCCCCCCAGGGAGAACACTGAAGCTTTCTTT
CDR3 protein: CASSPPRENTEAFF

V gene: TRBV20-1
D gene: .
J gene: TRBJ2-7
clone size: few
CDR3 DNA: TGCAGTGCTAGTACTAACCGAGAGATACAGTACTTC
CDR3 protein: CSASTNREIQYF

V gene: TRBV11-2
D gene: TRBD2
J gene: TRBJ2-5
clone size: .
CDR3 DNA: TGTGCCAGCAGCCCGACCGGGACTAGCGGGAGAGCGGAAGAGACCCAGTACTTC
CDR3 protein: CASSPTGTSGRAEETQYF

V gene: TRBV18
D gene: TRBD2
J gene: TRBJ2-7
clone size: .
CDR3 DNA: TGTGCCAGCTCACCTAGCGGGAGAGAAAACGAGCAGTACTTC
CDR3 protein: CASSPSGRENEQYF

V gene: TRBV25-1
D gene: .
J gene: TRBJ2-3
clone size: .
CDR3 DNA: TGTGCCAGCAGTGGGAAAACGGGAGCAAGAGATACGCAGTATTTT
CDR3 protein: CASSGKTGARDTQYF

V gene: TRBV7-2
D gene: TRBD1
J gene: TRBJ2-1
clone size: .
CDR3 DNA: TGTGCCAGCAGCACGACAGGGGTCTCCTACAATGAGCAGTTCTTC
CDR3 protein: CASSTTGVSYNEQFF

V gene: TRBV5-1
D gene: .
J gene: TRBJ1-1
clone size: many
CDR3 DNA: TGCGCCAGCAGTCCCACTATGAACACTGAAGCTTTCTTT
CDR3 protein: CASSPTMNTEAFF

V gene: TRBV20-1
D gene: TRBD2
J gene: TRBJ2-7
clone size: few
CDR3 DNA: TGCAGTGCTAGAGGGGAGGGTGTGACCTACGAGCAGTACTTC
CDR3 protein: CSARGEGVTYEQYF

V gene: TRBV20-1
D gene: .
J gene: TRBJ2-4
clone size: .
CDR3 DNA: TGCAGTGTTCGACCCCAGGAGGCCAAAAACATTCAGTACTTC
CDR3 protein: CSVRPQEAKNIQYF

V gene: TRBV6-6
D gene: .
J gene: TRBJ2-1
clone size: .
CDR3 DNA: TGTGCCAGCAGTTACAGGCCTCCCAATGAGCAGTTCTTC
CDR3 protein: CASSYRPPNEQFF

V gene: TRBV15
D gene: .
J gene: TRBJ2-1
clone size: .
CDR3 DNA: TGTGCCACCAGCAGAGACGGGTGGAATGAGCAGTTCTTC
CDR3 protein: CATSRDGWNEQFF